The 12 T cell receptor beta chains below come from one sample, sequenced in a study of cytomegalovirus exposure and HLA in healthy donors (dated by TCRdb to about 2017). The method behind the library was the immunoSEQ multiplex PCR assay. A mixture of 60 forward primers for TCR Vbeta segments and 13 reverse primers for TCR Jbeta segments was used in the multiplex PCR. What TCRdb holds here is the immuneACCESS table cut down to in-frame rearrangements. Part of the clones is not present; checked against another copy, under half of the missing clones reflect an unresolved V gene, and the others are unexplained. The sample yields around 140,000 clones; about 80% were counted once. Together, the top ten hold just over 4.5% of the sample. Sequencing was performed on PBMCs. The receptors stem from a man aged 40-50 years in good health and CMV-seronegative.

The CDR3 loop reads CASSEKLPHYNEQFF. CDR3 DNA: TGTGCCAGCAGTGAAAAGCTTCCTCATTACAATGAGCAGTTCTTC. The V call is TRBV2, the J call TRBJ2-1; D is unclear. V gave up 2 bases and J gave up 4 bases, with 12 bases separating them. The CDR3 consists of 15 residues. Germline V gene sequence: CDR1 SNHLY, CDR2 FYNNEI.

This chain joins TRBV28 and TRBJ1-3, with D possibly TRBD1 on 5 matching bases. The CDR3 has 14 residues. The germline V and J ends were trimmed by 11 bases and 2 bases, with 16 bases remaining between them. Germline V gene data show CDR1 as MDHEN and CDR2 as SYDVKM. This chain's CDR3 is CAVPEPRAGNTIYF. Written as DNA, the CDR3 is TGTGCCGTCCCTGAACCCAGGGCTGGAAACACCATATATTTT. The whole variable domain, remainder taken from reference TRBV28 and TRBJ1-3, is DVKVTQSSRYLVKRTGEKVFLECVQDMDHENMFWYRQDPGLGLRLIYFSYDVKMKEKGDIPEGYSVSREKKERFSLILESASTNQTSMYLCAVPEPRAGNTIYFGEGSWLTVV.

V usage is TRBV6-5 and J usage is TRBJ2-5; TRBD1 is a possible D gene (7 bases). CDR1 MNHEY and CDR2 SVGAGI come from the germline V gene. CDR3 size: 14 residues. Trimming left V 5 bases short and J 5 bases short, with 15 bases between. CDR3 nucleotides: TGTGCCAGCAGTCCACGGAGGGGGCTGGAGACCCAGTACTTC. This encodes CASSPRRGLETQYF.

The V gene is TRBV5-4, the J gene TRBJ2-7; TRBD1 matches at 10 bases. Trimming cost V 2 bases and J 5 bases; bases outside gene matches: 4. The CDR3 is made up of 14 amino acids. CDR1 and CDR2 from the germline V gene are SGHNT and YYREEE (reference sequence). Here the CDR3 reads CASSFPGTGDEQYF. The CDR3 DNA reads TGTGCCAGCAGCTTCCCCGGGACAGGGGACGAGCAGTACTTC.

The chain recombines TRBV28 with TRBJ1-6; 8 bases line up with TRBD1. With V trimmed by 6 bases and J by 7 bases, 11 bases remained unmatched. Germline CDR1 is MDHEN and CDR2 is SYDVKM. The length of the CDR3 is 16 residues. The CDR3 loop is CASRAGQGVPNSPLHF. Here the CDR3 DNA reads TGTGCCAGCAGGGCCGGACAGGGAGTCCCCAATTCACCCCTCCACTTT. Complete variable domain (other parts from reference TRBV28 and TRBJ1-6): DVKVTQSSRYLVKRTGEKVFLECVQDMDHENMFWYRQDPGLGLRLIYFSYDVKMKEKGDIPEGYSVSREKKERFSLILESASTNQTSMYLCASRAGQGVPNSPLHFGNGTRLTVT.

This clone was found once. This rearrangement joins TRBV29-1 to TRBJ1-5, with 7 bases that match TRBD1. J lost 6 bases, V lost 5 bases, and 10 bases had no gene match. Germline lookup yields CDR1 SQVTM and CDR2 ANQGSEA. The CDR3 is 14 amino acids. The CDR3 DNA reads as TGCAGCGTTCTAGAGACAGGGCTTGGTCAGCCCCAGCATTTT. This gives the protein CSVLETGLGQPQHF.

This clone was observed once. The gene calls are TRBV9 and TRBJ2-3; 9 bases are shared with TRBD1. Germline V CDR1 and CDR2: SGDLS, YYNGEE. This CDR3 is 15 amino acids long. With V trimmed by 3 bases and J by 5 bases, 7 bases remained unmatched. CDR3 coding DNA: TGTGCCAGCAGCGCAACAACAGGGGGCTTAGATACGCAGTATTTT. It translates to CASSATTGGLDTQYF.

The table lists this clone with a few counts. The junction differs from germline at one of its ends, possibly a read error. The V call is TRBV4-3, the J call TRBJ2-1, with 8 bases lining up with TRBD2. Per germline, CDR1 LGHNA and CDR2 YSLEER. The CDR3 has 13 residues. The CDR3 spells CASSQFMAGGMIF. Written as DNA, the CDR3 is TGCGCCAGCAGCCAATTTATGGCGGGGGGAATGATCTTC.

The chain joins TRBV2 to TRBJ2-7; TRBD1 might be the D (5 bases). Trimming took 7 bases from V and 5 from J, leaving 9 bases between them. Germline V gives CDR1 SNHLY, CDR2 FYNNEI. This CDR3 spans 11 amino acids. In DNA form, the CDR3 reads TGTGCCAGCACCGGACACCACGAGCAGTACTTC. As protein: CASTGHHEQYF. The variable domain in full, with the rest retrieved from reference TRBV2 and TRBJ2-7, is EPEVTQTPSHQVTQMGQEVILRCVPISNHLYFYWYRQILGQKVEFLVSFYNNEISEKSEIFDDQFSVERPDGSNFTLKIRSTKLEDSAMYFCASTGHHEQYFGPGTRLTVT.

The CDR3 sequence: CASSPWVGLAGVQETQYF. CDR3 nucleotides: TGTGCCAGCTCCCCTTGGGTTGGACTAGCGGGGGTCCAAGAGACCCAGTACTTC. The V call is TRBV18, the J call TRBJ2-5; 13 nucleotides agree with TRBD2. V lost 6 bases and J lost 1; bases outside the gene matches: 11. Germline values: CDR1 KGHSH, CDR2 LQKENI. The CDR3 is 18 residues long.

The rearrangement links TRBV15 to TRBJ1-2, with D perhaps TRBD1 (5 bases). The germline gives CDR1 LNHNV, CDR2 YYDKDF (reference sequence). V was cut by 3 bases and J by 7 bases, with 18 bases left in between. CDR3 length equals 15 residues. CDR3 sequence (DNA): TGTGCCACCAGCAGGGGAGGCAGGGCGGATGGTGGCTACACCTTC. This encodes CATSRGGRADGGYTF.

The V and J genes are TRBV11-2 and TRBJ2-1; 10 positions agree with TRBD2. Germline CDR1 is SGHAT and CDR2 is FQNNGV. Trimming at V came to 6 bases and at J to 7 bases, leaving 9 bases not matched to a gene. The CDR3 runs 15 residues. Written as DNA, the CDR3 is TGTGCCAGCAGGAAAGCGGGGGGGCCGGATAATGAGCAGTTCTTC. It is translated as CASRKAGGPDNEQFF.